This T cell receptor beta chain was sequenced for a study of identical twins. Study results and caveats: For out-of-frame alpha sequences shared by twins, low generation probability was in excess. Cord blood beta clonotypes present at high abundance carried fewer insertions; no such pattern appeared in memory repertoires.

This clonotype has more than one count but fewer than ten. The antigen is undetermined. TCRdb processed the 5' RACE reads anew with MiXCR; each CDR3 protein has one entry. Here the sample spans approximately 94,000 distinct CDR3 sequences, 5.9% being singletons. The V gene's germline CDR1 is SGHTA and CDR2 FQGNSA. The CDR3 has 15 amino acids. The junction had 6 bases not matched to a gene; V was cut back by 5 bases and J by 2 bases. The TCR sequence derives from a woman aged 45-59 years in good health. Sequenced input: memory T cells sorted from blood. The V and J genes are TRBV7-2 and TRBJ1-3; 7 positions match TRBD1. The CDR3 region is CASSEWDRPGNTIYF. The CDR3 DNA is TGTGCCAGCAGCGAGTGGGACAGACCTGGAAACACCATATATTTT.